The T cell receptor beta chain under discussion was sequenced for a study of blood T cell repertoires in COVID-19. The table came from immunoSEQ multiplex PCR; TCRdb's copy has only in-frame clones and leaves some out. The sample carries a few hundred thousand clones, approximately 85% recorded once. All enrollees were roughly 18 to 90 years old and from about 25 US areas. The recovered donors of Cohort 3 showed two negative PCRs, clearance, or symptom resolution. The ends were cut back, 5 bases at V and 7 bases at J, with 22 bases in the middle. This CDR3 comprises 16 residues. The germline V gene has CDR1 SGHAT and CDR2 FQNNGV.

The TCR comes from a woman aged 25 to 45 who had recovered from COVID-19. The chain employs TRBV11-2 and TRBJ2-3; maybe TRBD1 (6 bases). Sequenced: PBMCs or T cells enriched from blood (not recorded which). CDR3 sequence (DNA): TGTGCCAGCAGCCCCCCCCCGGGACACTTCGTAAATACGCAGTATTTT. Translating it yields CASSPPPGHFVNTQYF. The full variable domain, its missing parts supplied by reference TRBV11-2 and TRBJ2-3, is EAGVAQSPRYKIIEKRQSVAFWCNPISGHATLYWYQQILGQGPKLLIQFQNNGVVDDSQLPKDRFSAERLKGVDSTLKIQPAKLEDSAVYLCASSPPPGHFVNTQYFGPGTRLTVL.